Described below is a single TCR beta chain sequence and its context. This specimen comes from a study of blood T cell repertoires in COVID-19. Original data processing: Quantification of nucleated cells was approximated via reference gene primer amplification. The table came from immunoSEQ multiplex PCR; TCRdb's copy has only in-frame clones and leaves some out. The V and J calls and clone size come from that table; D and trimming were worked out from the DNA. The sample lists approximately 180,000 clones, about 83% occurring once. The clonotype originates from a person between 70 and 80 years old with COVID-19, enrolled during active disease. Sequenced input: peripheral blood.

CDR3 protein: CASSSLQPEPLHF. CDR3 coding DNA: TGTGCCAGCAGCTCCTTACAGCCGGAACCCCTCCACTTT. The genes are TRBV7-3 and TRBJ1-6, with unresolved D. Trimming removed 4 bases from V and 12 bases from J, with 13 bases in between. The germline CDR1 and CDR2 sequences are SGHTA and FQGTGA. This CDR3 contains 13 residues.